This T cell receptor beta chain appears in the sequencing data of a study of blood T cells in healthy people across ages. The CDR3 is 14 amino acids. Germline V lookup: CDR1 MNHEY, CDR2 SMNVEV (reference sequence). A J-beta primer mix and a sample-barcoded 5' primer were used in a second PCR of roughly 6 to 11 cycles. TCRdb re-derived calls from the 5' RACE reads in MiXCR, one entry per CDR3 protein. The sample shows about a million distinct CDR3 sequences, 45% to 50% of them seen only once. Of note for this clonotype: Its antigen remains unknown.

Study-level results: Older individuals had lower TCR beta diversity per million T cells (the decline was roughly linear).

This clonotype originated in a man aged 25 to 40 in good health. Sequencing was done on a sample of blood. V is TRBV27 and J is TRBJ2-7; D is unresolved. The J call may be wrong; the DNA end is better matched by TRBJ2-5. The DNA of the CDR3 is TGTGCCAGCAGTTCGCCGGGTGTTGGAGAGACCCAGTACTTC. This sequence encodes CASSSPGVGETQYF.